This T cell receptor beta chain was identified in a study of T cell repertoires in ileal Crohn's disease. Across the whole study: Patients had a median approximately 7.8-year disease duration, and approximately 36% were active smokers. Every patient was operated on for stricturing (approximately 60%) or penetrating (39%) complications. TCRB immunosequencing input was about 0.55 micrograms of biopsy DNA per sample.

Sample time point: inflamed ileum from the surgical specimen. Clones were sequenced by immunoSEQ multiplex PCR, and TCRdb holds only the in-frame ones, with some missing. The sample has roughly 17,000 clones, roughly nine tenths seen once; the top ten hold 7.1%. The V gene lost 7 bases and the J gene lost 7 bases, with 16 bases spanning the gap. The V gene's germline CDR1 is MDHEN and CDR2 SYDVKM. The CDR3 is 13 amino acids. The sequencing sample was made of ileal tissue. The rearrangement joins TRBV28 to TRBJ1-2; tentatively, D is TRBD1 (6 bases). The source of this sequence is an adult with Crohn's disease. The CDR3 spells CASNYPGAFGYTF. The DNA for the CDR3 is TGTGCCAGCAACTACCCAGGGGCCTTTGGCTACACCTTC.